This is a list of T cell receptor beta chains from one sample in a study of T cell repertoires in cytomegalovirus infection. TCRdb reprocessed the reads with MiXCR, giving one entry per CDR3 protein. The data hold 97,000 or so distinct CDR3 sequences, with approximately 15% observed a single time. Specimen: PBMCs. All receptors come from a human donor in good health (CMV status not recorded). Some clones in this sample may be carry-over from other donors' samples. CDR3s include the opening cysteine and the closing phenylalanine or tryptophan. A D gene is named only where the DNA matches it firmly. Part of the rows lack a size; the others show once, few, many or a class for expanded clones.

v_call: TRBV7-9
clone_size: NA
d_call: TRBD1
j_call: TRBJ1-4
cdr3_nt: TGTGCCAGCAGCCCTCTGGACAGGGGGCGATCTAATGAAAAACTGTTTTTT
cdr3_aa: CASSPLDRGRSNEKLFF

v_call: TRBV4-2
clone_size: NA
d_call: NA
j_call: TRBJ1-5
cdr3_nt: TGTGCCAGCAGCCAAGACCCAGGGGCGGATCAGCCCCAGCATTTT
cdr3_aa: CASSQDPGADQPQHF

v_call: TRBV20-1
clone_size: NA
d_call: NA
j_call: TRBJ1-5
cdr3_nt: TGCAGTGCTAGAACAACCGGGGCTCTCCAGCCCCAGCATTTT
cdr3_aa: CSARTTGALQPQHF

v_call: TRBV7-2
clone_size: many
d_call: NA
j_call: TRBJ1-5
cdr3_nt: TGTGCCAGCAGCTTAGGCCTTGAGGGGGAGCCCCAGCATTTT
cdr3_aa: CASSLGLEGEPQHF

v_call: TRBV20-1
clone_size: NA
d_call: NA
j_call: TRBJ1-4
cdr3_nt: TGCAGTGCTGAAGGGGGGCATTGTGAAAAACTGTTTTTT
cdr3_aa: CSAEGGHCEKLFF

v_call: TRBV7-2
clone_size: NA
d_call: NA
j_call: TRBJ1-3
cdr3_nt: TGTGCCAGCAGCCGAGACCCTGCGCCGGGAAACACCATATATTTT
cdr3_aa: CASSRDPAPGNTIYF

v_call: TRBV15
clone_size: many
d_call: NA
j_call: TRBJ2-5
cdr3_nt: TGTGCCACCAGCTCCAGTGGGCGAGAGACCCAGTACTTC
cdr3_aa: CATSSSGRETQYF

v_call: TRBV7-6
clone_size: many
d_call: TRBD1
j_call: TRBJ2-7
cdr3_nt: TGTGCCAGCAGCGCAGTACCGGGACAGGGGGCAGGCGAGCAGTACTTC
cdr3_aa: CASSAVPGQGAGEQYF

v_call: TRBV12-3/TRBV12-4
clone_size: NA
d_call: TRBD1
j_call: TRBJ1-4
cdr3_nt: TGTGCCAGCAGTCCTCGACAGGGTGGGTTTGAAAAACTGTTTTTT
cdr3_aa: CASSPRQGGFEKLFF

v_call: TRBV7-2
clone_size: many
d_call: NA
j_call: TRBJ2-7
cdr3_nt: TGTGCCAGCAGCTTACAGGAGGCCTCCTACGAGCAGTACTTC
cdr3_aa: CASSLQEASYEQYF

v_call: TRBV10-3
clone_size: many
d_call: TRBD1
j_call: TRBJ1-5
cdr3_nt: TGTGCCGCCAAGAACAGGGGAGAGCCCCAGCATTTT
cdr3_aa: CAAKNRGEPQHF